One sample yielded the 6 T cell receptor beta chains listed below, sequenced in a study of spatial heterogeneity in lung cancer. TCRdb reprocessed the 5' RACE reads via MiXCR and lists one record per CDR3 protein. This table holds under 75,000 distinct CDR3 sequences, 8% to 10% found once. Time point reported: blood at routine non-recurrence follow-up after resection. The sample consisted of PBMCs, taken at follow-up. These receptors all stem from a female donor with early-stage non-small cell lung cancer.

This chain links TRBV7-2 with TRBJ2-3; 11 bases match TRBD2. The germline gives CDR1 SGHTA, CDR2 FQGNSA. With V trimmed by 6 bases and J by 4 bases, 6 bases remained unmatched. The CDR3 covers 15 residues. The chain's CDR3 is CASSIPGLAADTQYF. The CDR3 DNA follows: TGTGCCAGCAGTATCCCGGGACTAGCGGCAGATACGCAGTATTTT.

This clonotype was found a few times. This chain connects TRBV4-1 to TRBJ1-5; no definite D call. Trimming shortened V by 1 base and J by 0 bases, and 7 bases separated the two germline ends. CDR3 length: 15 residues. The V gene's germline CDR1 is MGHRA and CDR2 YSYEKL. As DNA, the CDR3 is TGCGCCAGCAGCCAAGTCCCCGGTAGCAATCAGCCCCAGCATTTT. This codes for CASSQVPGSNQPQHF.

This clonotype was observed a few times. V is TRBV5-6 and J is TRBJ2-2; 12 bases agree with TRBD2. The trim removed 4 bases at V and 2 bases at J, leaving 6 bases unmatched. Germline V gene data show CDR1 as SGHDT and CDR2 as YYEEEE. The CDR3 extends over 17 amino acids. CDR3 region: CASSRNGLAGNTGELFF. CDR3 nucleotide sequence: TGTGCCAGCAGCCGAAATGGACTAGCGGGAAACACCGGGGAGCTGTTTTTT. The full variable domain, with the rest looked up from reference TRBV5-6 and TRBJ2-2, is DAGVTQSPTHLIKTRGQQVTLRCSPKSGHDTVSWYQQALGQGPQFIFQYYEEEERQRGNFPDRFSGHQFPNYSSELNVNALLLGDSALYLCASSRNGLAGNTGELFFGEGSRLTVL.

This clonotype appeared many times. The chain links TRBV5-1 to TRBJ1-1; no reliable D call. CDR3 length equals 13 residues. Trimming cost V 4 bases and J 1 base, with 8 bases left between them. Germline V gene sequence: CDR1 SGHRS, CDR2 YFSETQ. CDR3 DNA: TGCGCCAGCAGCCAAGACCAGAACACTGAAGCTTTCTTT. Translation: CASSQDQNTEAFF.

This clonotype was observed at least ten times. The CDR3 region has the DNA TGTGCCAGCAGTAAAACCCGGACTCCCTTCTACAATGAGCAGTTCTTC. Its protein is CASSKTRTPFYNEQFF. J is TRBJ2-1 and V is TRBV2, with D possibly TRBD2 on 5 matching bases. The germline V gene encodes CDR1 SNHLY and CDR2 FYNNEI. CDR3 length: 16 amino acids. Deletions cut 5 bases from V and 3 bases from J, with 17 bases between.

This clonotype was observed many times. The rearrangement uses TRBV7-3 and TRBJ2-3; unclear D gene. CDR3 length: 14 residues. V lost 2 bases and J lost 2, with 8 bases in between. Germline V gene sequence: CDR1 SGHTA, CDR2 FQGTGA. The CDR3 nucleotides are TGTGCCAGCAGCTTAGCGCGTAACACAGATACGCAGTATTTT. Its protein product is CASSLARNTDTQYF.